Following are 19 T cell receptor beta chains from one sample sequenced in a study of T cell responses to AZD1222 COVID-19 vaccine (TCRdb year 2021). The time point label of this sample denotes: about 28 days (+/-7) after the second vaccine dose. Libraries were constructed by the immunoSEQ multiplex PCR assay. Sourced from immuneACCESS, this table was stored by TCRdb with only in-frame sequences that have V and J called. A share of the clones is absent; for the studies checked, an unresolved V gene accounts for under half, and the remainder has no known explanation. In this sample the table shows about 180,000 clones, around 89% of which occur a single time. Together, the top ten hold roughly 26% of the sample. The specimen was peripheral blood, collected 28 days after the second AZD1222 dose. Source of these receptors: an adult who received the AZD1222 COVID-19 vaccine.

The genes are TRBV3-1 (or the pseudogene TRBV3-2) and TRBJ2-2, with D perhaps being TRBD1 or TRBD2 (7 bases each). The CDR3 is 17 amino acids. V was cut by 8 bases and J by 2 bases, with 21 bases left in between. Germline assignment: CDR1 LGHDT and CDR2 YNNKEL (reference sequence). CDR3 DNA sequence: TGTGCCAGCCTCCCCGGGGGGACAGCCCTTAACACCGGGGAGCTGTTTTTT. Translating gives CASLPGGTALNTGELFF.

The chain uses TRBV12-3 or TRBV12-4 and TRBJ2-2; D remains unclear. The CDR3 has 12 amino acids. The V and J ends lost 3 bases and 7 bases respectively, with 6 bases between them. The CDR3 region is CASSFYRGELFF. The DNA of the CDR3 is TGTGCCAGCAGTTTTTACCGCGGGGAGCTGTTTTTT.

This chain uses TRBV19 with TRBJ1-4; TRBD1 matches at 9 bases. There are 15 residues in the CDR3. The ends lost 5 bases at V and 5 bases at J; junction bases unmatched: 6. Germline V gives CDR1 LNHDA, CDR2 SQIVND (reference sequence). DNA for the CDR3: TGTGCCAGTAGTCCTCCCGGGACAGGGAATGAAAAACTGTTTTTT. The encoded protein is CASSPPGTGNEKLFF.

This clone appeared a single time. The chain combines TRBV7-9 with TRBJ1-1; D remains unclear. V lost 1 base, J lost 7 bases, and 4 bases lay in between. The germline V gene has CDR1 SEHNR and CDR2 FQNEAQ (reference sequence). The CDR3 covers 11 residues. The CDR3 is CASSLEVEAFF. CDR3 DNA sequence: TGTGCCAGCAGCTTAGAGGTTGAAGCTTTCTTT.

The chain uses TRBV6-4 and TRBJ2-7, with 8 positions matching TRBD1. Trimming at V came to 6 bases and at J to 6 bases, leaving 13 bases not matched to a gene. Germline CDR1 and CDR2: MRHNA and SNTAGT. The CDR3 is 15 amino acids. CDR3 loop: CASRRRRTGHGEQYF. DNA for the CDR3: TGTGCCAGCAGACGACGTCGGACAGGGCACGGCGAGCAGTACTTC.

CDR3 sequence (DNA): TGTGCCAGCAGATTAAACAGGGTTGGCGAGCAGTACTTC. Protein: CASRLNRVGEQYF. The chain carries TRBV28 and TRBJ2-7; D may be TRBD1 (6 bases). Germline values: CDR1 MDHEN, CDR2 SYDVKM. Trimming removed 6 bases from V and 6 bases from J, with 15 bases in between. The CDR3 sequence is 13 residues long.

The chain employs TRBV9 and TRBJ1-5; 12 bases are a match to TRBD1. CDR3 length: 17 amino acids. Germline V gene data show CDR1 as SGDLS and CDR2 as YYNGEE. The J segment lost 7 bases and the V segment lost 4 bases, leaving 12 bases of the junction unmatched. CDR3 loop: CASSSGTGGMTGQPQHF. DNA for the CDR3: TGTGCCAGCAGCTCAGGGACAGGGGGCATGACTGGACAGCCCCAGCATTTT.

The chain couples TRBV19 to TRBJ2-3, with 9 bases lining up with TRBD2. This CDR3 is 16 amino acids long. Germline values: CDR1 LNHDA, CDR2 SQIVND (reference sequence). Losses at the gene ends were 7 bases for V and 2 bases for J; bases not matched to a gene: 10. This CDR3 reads CASTPGTSTHTDTQYF. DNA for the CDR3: TGTGCCAGTACTCCTGGGACTAGCACTCACACAGATACGCAGTATTTT.

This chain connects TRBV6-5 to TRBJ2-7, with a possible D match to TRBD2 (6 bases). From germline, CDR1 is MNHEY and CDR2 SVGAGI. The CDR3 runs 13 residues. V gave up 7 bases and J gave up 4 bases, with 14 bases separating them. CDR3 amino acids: CASTNGGGYEQYF. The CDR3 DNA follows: TGTGCCAGCACCAACGGGGGTGGGTACGAGCAGTACTTC.

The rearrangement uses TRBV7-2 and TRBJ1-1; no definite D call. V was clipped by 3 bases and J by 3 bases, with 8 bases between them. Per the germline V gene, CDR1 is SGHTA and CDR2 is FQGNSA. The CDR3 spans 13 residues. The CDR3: CASSLSEDTEAFF. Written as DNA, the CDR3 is TGTGCCAGCAGCTTGTCGGAGGACACTGAAGCTTTCTTT.

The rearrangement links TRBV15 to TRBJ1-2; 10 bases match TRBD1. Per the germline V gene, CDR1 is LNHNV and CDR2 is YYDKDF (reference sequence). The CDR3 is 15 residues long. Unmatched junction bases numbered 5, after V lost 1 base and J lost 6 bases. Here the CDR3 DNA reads TGTGCCACCAGCAGAGGACAGGGGGCCTCTGATGGCTACACCTTC. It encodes CATSRGQGASDGYTF.

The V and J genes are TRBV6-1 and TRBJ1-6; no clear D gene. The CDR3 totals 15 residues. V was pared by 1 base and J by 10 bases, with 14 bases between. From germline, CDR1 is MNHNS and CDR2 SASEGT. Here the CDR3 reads CASSEGRHYSSPLHF. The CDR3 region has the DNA TGTGCCAGCAGTGAAGGTCGGCACTATTCCTCACCCCTCCACTTT.

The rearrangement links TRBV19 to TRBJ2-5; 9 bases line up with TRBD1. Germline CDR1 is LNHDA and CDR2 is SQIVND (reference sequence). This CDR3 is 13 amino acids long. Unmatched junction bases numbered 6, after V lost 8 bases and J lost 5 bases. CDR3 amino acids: CASVGTGYETQYF. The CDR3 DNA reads TGTGCCAGTGTCGGGACAGGGTACGAGACCCAGTACTTC. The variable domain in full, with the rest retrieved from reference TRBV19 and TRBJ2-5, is DGGITQSPKYLFRKEGQNVTLSCEQNLNHDAMYWYRQDPGQGLRLIYYSQIVNDFQKGDIAEGYSVSREKKESFPLTVTSAQKNPTAFYLCASVGTGYETQYFGPGTRLLVL.

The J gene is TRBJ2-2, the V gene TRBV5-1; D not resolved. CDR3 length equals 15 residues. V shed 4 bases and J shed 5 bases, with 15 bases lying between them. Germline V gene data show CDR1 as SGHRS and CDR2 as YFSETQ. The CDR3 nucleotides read TGCGCCAGCAGCGTACCTAGAGTTGATACCGGGGAGCTGTTTTTT. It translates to CASSVPRVDTGELFF. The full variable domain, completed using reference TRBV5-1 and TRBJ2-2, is KAGVTQTPRYLIKTRGQQVTLSCSPISGHRSVSWYQQTPGQGLQFLFEYFSETQRNKGNFPGRFSGRQFSNSRSEMNVSTLELGDSALYLCASSVPRVDTGELFFGEGSRLTVL.

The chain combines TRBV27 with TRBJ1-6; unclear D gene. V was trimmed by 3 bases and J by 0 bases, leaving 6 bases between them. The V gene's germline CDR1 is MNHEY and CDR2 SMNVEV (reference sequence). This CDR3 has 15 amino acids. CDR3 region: CASSFRHSYNSPLHF. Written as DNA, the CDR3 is TGTGCCAGCAGTTTTCGCCACTCCTATAATTCACCCCTCCACTTT.

CDR3 sequence: CASRAGTGPNEKLFF. Here the CDR3 DNA reads TGTGCCAGCAGGGCCGGGACAGGGCCTAATGAAAAACTGTTTTTT. J is TRBJ1-4 and V is TRBV28; 9 bases align to TRBD1. V shed 6 bases and J 3 bases; nucleotides not matched to a gene: 5. The CDR3 extends over 15 amino acids. Looked up from germline, CDR1 is MDHEN and CDR2 is SYDVKM. Variable domain in full (rest from reference TRBV28 and TRBJ1-4): DVKVTQSSRYLVKRTGEKVFLECVQDMDHENMFWYRQDPGLGLRLIYFSYDVKMKEKGDIPEGYSVSREKKERFSLILESASTNQTSMYLCASRAGTGPNEKLFFGSGTQLSVL.

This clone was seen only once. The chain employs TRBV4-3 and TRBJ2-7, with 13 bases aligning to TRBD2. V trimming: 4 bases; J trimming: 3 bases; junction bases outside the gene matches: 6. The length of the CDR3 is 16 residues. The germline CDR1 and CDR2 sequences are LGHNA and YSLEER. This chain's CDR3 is CASSPSGTSGNYEQYF. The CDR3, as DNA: TGCGCCAGCAGCCCATCCGGGACTAGCGGGAACTACGAGCAGTACTTC.

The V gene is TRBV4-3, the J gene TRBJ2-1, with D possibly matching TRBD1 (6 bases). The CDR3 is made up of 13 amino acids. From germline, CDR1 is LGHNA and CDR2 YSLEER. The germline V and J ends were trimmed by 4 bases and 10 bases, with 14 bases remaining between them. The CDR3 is CASSPMFGGEQFF. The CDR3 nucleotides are TGCGCCAGCAGCCCTATGTTTGGGGGCGAGCAGTTCTTC.

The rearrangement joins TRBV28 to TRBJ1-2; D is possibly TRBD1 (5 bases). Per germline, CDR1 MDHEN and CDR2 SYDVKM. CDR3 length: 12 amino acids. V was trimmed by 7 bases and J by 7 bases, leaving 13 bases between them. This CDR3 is CASTQPRGGYTF. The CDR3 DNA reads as TGTGCCAGCACCCAGCCTAGGGGTGGCTACACCTTC.